The clone carrying this T cell receptor (beta chain) has just a few counts. Methods used by the authors: By means of reference gene primer amplification, nucleated cell counts were estimated. Clones were sequenced by immunoSEQ multiplex PCR, and TCRdb holds only the in-frame ones, with some missing. That table furnishes V, J and clone size, whereas the DNA furnished D and trimming. Among 330,000 or so clones listed, 80% to 90% were seen once. The data derive from a study of blood T cell repertoires in COVID-19. Study-wide background: The United States, Italy and Spain supplied acute and convalescent COVID-19 samples.

Trimming removed 5 bases from V and 1 base from J, with 14 bases in between. CDR1 is KGHSH, CDR2 LQKENI, per germline. This CDR3 region has 15 residues. The chain recombines TRBV18 with TRBJ1-1; perhaps TRBD1 as D (5 bases). This sequence was found in a man aged 25-45 years with COVID-19, enrolled during active disease. Material for sequencing was peripheral blood. The CDR3 loop is CASSERRQSNTEAFF. In DNA form, the CDR3 reads TGTGCCAGCTCAGAGCGTCGACAGTCGAACACTGAAGCTTTCTTT.